A single sample gave rise to the 22 T cell receptor beta chains below, sequenced in a study of cytomegalovirus exposure and HLA in healthy donors. TCRdb's copy holds only in-frame clones and misses some; the assay was immunoSEQ multiplex PCR. The repertoire holds 120,000 or so clones, with 89% as singletons. Input material: PBMCs. All receptors derive from a woman between 18 and 30 years old in good health and CMV-seronegative.

This clone was seen just once. The rearrangement links TRBV18 to TRBJ2-3, with D perhaps matching TRBD1 (5 bases). This CDR3 has 14 amino acids. The V end was cut by 3 bases, the J end by 3 bases, with 10 bases between. Germline CDR1 KGHSH, CDR2 LQKENI. The CDR3 region has the DNA TGTGCCAGCTCACCGACAGCAAAAACAGATACGCAGTATTTT. Translating gives CASSPTAKTDTQYF.

This chain uses TRBV28 with TRBJ1-4; 9 nucleotides line up with TRBD1. J was trimmed by 8 bases and V by 2 bases; bases with no gene match: 6. The germline V gene encodes CDR1 MDHEN and CDR2 SYDVKM. This CDR3 region has 15 residues. CDR3: CASSLPTGGEEKLFF. CDR3 nucleotides: TGTGCCAGCAGTTTACCGACAGGGGGAGAGGAAAAACTGTTTTTT.

This chain joins TRBV12-2 and TRBJ2-1; the D call TRBD2 from the table was never checked on the DNA. TRBV12-2 is a pseudogene. There are 15 residues in the CDR3. The CDR3 protein is CAPVTSPESYNEQFF. CDR3 sequence (DNA): TGTGCGCCAGTGACTAGCCCCGAATCCTACAATGAGCAGTTCTTC.

The V gene is TRBV30, the J gene TRBJ2-1, with D unresolved. CDR3 length: 12 residues. CDR1 GTSNPN and CDR2 SVGIG come from the germline V gene (reference sequence). V lost 0 bases, J lost 7 bases, and 7 bases lay in between. CDR3 in DNA: TGTGCCTGGAGTGTACGGGTTAATGAGCAGTTCTTC. It specifies CAWSVRVNEQFF.

The chain carries TRBV6-1 and TRBJ1-5; D is undetermined. The V gene lost 6 bases and the J gene lost 4 bases, with 13 bases spanning the gap. The CDR3 totals 14 residues. Per the germline V gene, CDR1 is MNHNS and CDR2 is SASEGT. The CDR3 loop reads CASRGNTENQPQHF. The CDR3 DNA reads TGTGCCAGCAGGGGCAACACAGAAAATCAGCCCCAGCATTTT.

The rearrangement uses TRBV27 and TRBJ2-7; 10 bases map to TRBD2. Germline V gives CDR1 MNHEY, CDR2 SMNVEV (reference sequence). J was trimmed by 2 bases and V by 5 bases; bases with no gene match: 6. This CDR3 contains 15 residues. This chain's CDR3 is CASSPLAGGAYEQYV. The CDR3 DNA sequence: TGTGCCAGCAGTCCTTTAGCGGGGGGAGCCTACGAGCAGTACGTC.

This rearrangement joins TRBV5-1 to TRBJ1-5; D possibly corresponds to TRBD1 (6 bases). The CDR3 has 15 amino acids. V lost 4 bases and J lost 0, with 11 bases in between. The V gene's germline CDR1 is SGHRS and CDR2 YFSETQ. The CDR3 nucleotides are TGCGCCAGCAGCGAGACAGGATATAGCAATCAGCCCCAGCATTTT. The encoded protein is CASSETGYSNQPQHF.

V is TRBV27 and J is TRBJ1-4; D remains unclear. Between the trimmed V and J ends, which lost 5 bases and 4 bases, there was a span of 8 bases. This CDR3 has 13 residues. Germline assignment: CDR1 MNHEY and CDR2 SMNVEV (reference sequence). The CDR3 here is CASSPGVNEKLFF. In DNA, the CDR3 is TGTGCCAGCAGTCCCGGGGTTAATGAAAAACTGTTTTTT.

The V call is TRBV28, the J call TRBJ2-1; possible D gene TRBD2, 6 bases. CDR1 and CDR2 (germline): MDHEN, SYDVKM. V shed 4 bases and J shed 5 bases, with 9 bases lying between them. This CDR3 is 13 amino acids long. The CDR3 spells CASSWGVNNEQFF. CDR3 coding DNA: TGTGCCAGCAGTTGGGGGGTTAACAATGAGCAGTTCTTC.

The chain couples TRBV9 to TRBJ1-5; possibly TRBD1 for D (6 bases). Germline V CDR1 and CDR2: SGDLS, YYNGEE. This CDR3 is built from 14 residues. V lost 3 bases to trimming and J lost 3 bases, with 10 bases between them. The CDR3 bases are TGTGCCAGCAGCGCAGGGGTGACCAATCAGCCCCAGCATTTT. Protein: CASSAGVTNQPQHF. Variable domain in full (rest from reference TRBV9 and TRBJ1-5): DSGVTQTPKHLITATGQRVTLRCSPRSGDLSVYWYQQSLDQGLQFLIQYYNGEERAKGNILERFSAQQFPDLHSELNLSSLELGDSALYFCASSAGVTNQPQHFGDGTRLSIL.

This clone is a singleton in its sample. V is TRBV7-2 and J is TRBJ2-3, with 9 bases lining up with TRBD1. V lost 5 bases, J lost 4 bases, and 10 bases stayed unmatched. CDR3 length equals 16 residues. Germline CDR1 is SGHTA and CDR2 is FQGNSA. CDR3 sequence: CASSPGTGWNADTQYF. CDR3 sequence (DNA): TGTGCCAGCAGCCCCGGGACAGGGTGGAACGCAGATACGCAGTATTTT.

This chain joins TRBV7-9 and TRBJ2-3; the D is unclear. CDR1 is SEHNR, CDR2 FQNEAQ, per germline (reference sequence). The CDR3 spans 11 residues. V lost 7 bases to trimming and J lost 1 base, with 3 bases between them. The chain's CDR3 is CASTGTDTQYF. The CDR3 nucleotides read TGTGCCAGCACCGGCACAGATACGCAGTATTTT.

The chain carries TRBV27 and TRBJ2-3; 9 nucleotides align to TRBD2. V shed 7 bases and J 7 bases; nucleotides not matched to a gene: 9. The germline V gene encodes CDR1 MNHEY and CDR2 SMNVEV (reference sequence). CDR3 length: 14 residues. DNA of the CDR3: TGTGCCAGCAAGACGGCGGGGGGGAGAAATACGCAGTATTTT. Translation gives CASKTAGGRNTQYF.

This chain links TRBV2 with TRBJ2-3; TRBD2 matches at 8 bases. The CDR3 runs to 15 residues. The germline V gene encodes CDR1 SNHLY and CDR2 FYNNEI. J was trimmed by 6 bases and V by 8 bases; bases with no gene match: 13. DNA of the CDR3: TGTGCCAGCCCTGATTTGAGACGGGGGGGGGATACGCAGTATTTT. Protein sequence: CASPDLRRGGDTQYF.

This sequence joins TRBV9 and TRBJ2-2; 8 nucleotides align to TRBD2. This CDR3 region has 16 residues. J gave up 5 bases and V 0 bases, and 6 bases lay outside the gene matches. Germline V gene lookup returns CDR1 SGDLS and CDR2 YYNGEE. This CDR3 reads CASSVEAGGGTGELFF. CDR3 bases: TGTGCCAGCAGCGTAGAGGCGGGAGGAGGGACCGGGGAGCTGTTTTTT.

The rearrangement links TRBV7-2 to TRBJ1-2; 7 bases align to TRBD1. The germline V gene has CDR1 SGHTA and CDR2 FQGNSA. Trimming removed 6 bases from V and 8 bases from J; junction bases left unmatched: 12. The CDR3 runs 14 residues. CDR3 sequence (DNA): TGTGCCAGCAGACCCGGGACAGCAGGGGAGGGCTACACCTTC. It yields the protein CASRPGTAGEGYTF.

The chain is built from TRBV18 and TRBJ2-5; D might be TRBD1 (6 bases). The V end was cut by 0 bases, the J end by 0 bases, with 11 bases between. Germline V gene data show CDR1 as KGHSH and CDR2 as LQKENI. The CDR3 runs to 16 residues. The CDR3 DNA reads TGTGCCAGCTCACCACCGGGGTGGGACAACCAAGAGACCCAGTACTTC. As protein: CASSPPGWDNQETQYF. The complete variable domain, with remaining parts taken from reference TRBV18 and TRBJ2-5, reads NAGVMQNPRHLVRRRGQEARLRCSPMKGHSHVYWYRQLPEEGLKFMVYLQKENIIDESGMPKERFSAEFPKEGPSILRIQQVVRGDSAAYFCASSPPGWDNQETQYFGPGTRLLVL.

This clone was seen a handful of times. V gene TRBV4-1 combines with J gene TRBJ2-2; a possible D gene is TRBD1 (5 bases). V lost 6 bases and J lost 1, with 12 bases in between. In germline, CDR1 is MGHRA, CDR2 YSYEKL. The CDR3 runs to 15 residues. The CDR3 spells CASRGHLLNTGELFF. The CDR3 region has the DNA TGCGCCAGCAGAGGACACCTCCTGAACACCGGGGAGCTGTTTTTT.

The rearrangement links TRBV5-8 to TRBJ2-4, with 11 bases lining up with TRBD2. Germline CDR1 SGHTS, CDR2 YDEGEE. This CDR3 contains 17 residues. V trimming: 4 bases; J trimming: 8 bases; junction bases outside the gene matches: 14. CDR3 region: CASSLGTSGQPRDIQYF. CDR3 in DNA: TGTGCCAGCAGCCTGGGGACTAGCGGTCAGCCGAGAGACATTCAGTACTTC.

The chain employs TRBV28 and TRBJ2-7; D may be TRBD1 or TRBD2 (5 bases each). Germline lookup yields CDR1 MDHEN and CDR2 SYDVKM. The CDR3 is 14 amino acids. V lost 2 bases and J 0 bases, leaving 8 bases between the germline ends. CDR3 coding DNA: TGTGCCAGCAGTTTACGTGGGGGCTCCTACGAGCAGTACGTC. This encodes CASSLRGGSYEQYV.

The gene calls are TRBV5-1 and TRBJ2-3; 10 positions agree with TRBD2. CDR3 length: 16 amino acids. CDR1 and CDR2 from the germline V gene are SGHRS and YFSETQ. The V segment lost 4 bases and the J segment 0 bases; nucleotides outside the gene matches: 5. The CDR3 sequence is CASSPRSGGSTDTQYF. CDR3 nucleotide sequence: TGCGCCAGCAGCCCCCGTAGCGGGGGGAGCACAGATACGCAGTATTTT.

The rearrangement joins TRBV6-6 to TRBJ1-4; a possible D gene is TRBD1 (5 bases). In germline, CDR1 is MNHNY, CDR2 SVGAGI (reference sequence). The CDR3 has 16 residues. V was clipped by 0 bases and J by 10 bases, with 18 bases between them. The CDR3 coding sequence is TGTGCCAGCAGTTACTCCGTGGACACCGGTTCCGGAAAACTGTTTTTT. It yields the protein CASSYSVDTGSGKLFF.